Shown below are 10 T cell receptor beta chains from a single sample sequenced in a study of blood T cell repertoires in COVID-19. Only in-frame clones appear in the TCRdb table, and some are missing; sequencing was by immunoSEQ multiplex PCR. The sample shows roughly 300,000 clones, roughly 79% of them seen only once. Sample: peripheral blood. The receptors were sampled from a woman aged 60-70 years with active or convalescent COVID-19.

This chain joins TRBV10-3 and TRBJ2-2, with 8 bases identical to TRBD1. V lost 4 bases, J lost 2 bases, and 6 bases stayed unmatched. The CDR3 is 16 residues long. Germline assignment: CDR1 ENHRY and CDR2 SYGVKD. In DNA, the CDR3 is TGTGCCATCAGTGTCACGGGACAGGATAACACCGGGGAGCTGTTTTTT. It codes for CAISVTGQDNTGELFF.

The CDR3 spells CAWRLSGTGGNTIYF. Here the CDR3 DNA reads TGTGCCTGGAGGTTGTCCGGGACAGGTGGAAACACCATATATTTT. The J gene is TRBJ1-3, the V gene TRBV30, with 8 bases fitting TRBD1. Trimming removed 3 bases from V and 3 bases from J; junction bases left unmatched: 7. Per germline, CDR1 GTSNPN and CDR2 SVGIG (reference sequence). This CDR3 contains 15 residues.

The rearrangement links TRBV6-6 to TRBJ1-2; 7 bases align to TRBD1. V gave up 5 bases and J gave up 7 bases; unmatched junction bases: 1. Looked up from germline, CDR1 is MNHNY and CDR2 is SVGAGI (reference sequence). The CDR3 is made up of 11 amino acids. CDR3 in amino acids: CASSRGLGYTF. CDR3 nucleotides: TGTGCCAGCAGTAGGGGGCTTGGCTACACCTTC.

The genes are TRBV19 and TRBJ1-5; possible D gene TRBD1, 5 bases. The germline gives CDR1 LNHDA, CDR2 SQIVND (reference sequence). V dropped 7 bases and J dropped 4 bases, with 8 bases sitting between them. The CDR3 loop spans 12 amino acids. The CDR3, as DNA: TGTGCCAGTACCTCAGGGAATCAGCCCCAGCATTTT. This gives the protein CASTSGNQPQHF.

The genes are TRBV6-2 or TRBV6-3 and TRBJ2-1; 7 bases line up with TRBD2. Germline assignment: CDR1 MNHEY and CDR2 SVGEGT. There are 14 residues in the CDR3. V lost 6 bases, J lost 3 bases, and 5 bases stayed unmatched. This chain's CDR3 is CASRYGGSYNEQFF. In DNA, the CDR3 is TGTGCCAGCAGATACGGGGGGAGCTACAATGAGCAGTTCTTC.

This clone was picked up a small number of times. This chain links TRBV7-2 with TRBJ2-7; 7 nucleotides match TRBD2. CDR3 length: 11 residues. Germline trimming cut 1 base from V and 12 bases from J; bases unmatched to any gene: 3. From germline, CDR1 is SGHTA and CDR2 FQGNSA. Here the CDR3 reads CASSLEGLPYF. CDR3 DNA sequence: TGTGCCAGCAGCTTAGAGGGACTACCGTACTTC.

The V gene is TRBV7-8, the J gene TRBJ2-1; D possibly corresponds to TRBD2 (5 bases). Germline values: CDR1 SGHVS, CDR2 FQNEAQ. V dropped 1 base and J dropped 1 base, with 11 bases sitting between them. The length of the CDR3 is 16 residues. The CDR3 protein is CASSLGRGYSYNEQFF. CDR3 nucleotides: TGTGCCAGCAGCTTAGGTCGGGGATATTCCTACAATGAGCAGTTCTTC.

This chain uses TRBV29-1 with TRBJ1-3, with TRBD1 identical over 8 bases. Germline V gene sequence: CDR1 SQVTM, CDR2 ANQGSEA. The CDR3 spans 14 residues. CDR3 in amino acids: CSITDRGAGNTIYF. In DNA form, the CDR3 reads TGCAGTATAACAGACAGGGGTGCTGGAAACACCATATATTTT.

The rearrangement joins TRBV5-1 to TRBJ2-3, with a possible D match to TRBD2 (7 bases). CDR1 and CDR2 from the germline V gene are SGHRS and YFSETQ. This CDR3 region has 13 residues. Trimming pared 7 bases from V and 5 bases from J, leaving 14 bases between. The CDR3: CASLGGAGDTQYF. The CDR3 DNA is TGCGCCAGCCTTGGGGGGGCCGGAGATACGCAGTATTTT.

The V call is TRBV5-1, the J call TRBJ2-7; maybe TRBD1 (6 bases). CDR3 length: 16 residues. The germline V and J ends were trimmed by 4 bases and 0 bases, with 17 bases remaining between them. Germline V lookup: CDR1 SGHRS, CDR2 YFSETQ. The CDR3 DNA follows: TGCGCCAGCAGCCCTCTCAGGGGCCGGAGCTCCTACGAGCAGTACTTC. Its translation is CASSPLRGRSSYEQYF.